The T cell receptor beta chain described here comes from a study of blood T cell repertoires in COVID-19. At the level of the study: Specimens from acute and convalescent COVID-19 originated in the United States, Italy and Spain. PBMCs, B-cell-depleted T cells, or T cells provided the cDNA or gDNA that made up the material.

In germline, CDR1 is SNHLY, CDR2 FYNNEI. V dropped 7 bases and J dropped 8 bases, with 5 bases sitting between them. The CDR3 length is 9 residues. Original processing notes: By means of reference gene primer amplification, nucleated cell counts were estimated. Only in-frame clones appear in the TCRdb table, and some are missing; sequencing was by immunoSEQ multiplex PCR. V and J calls and clone size follow that table, whereas D and trimming were derived from the DNA. Of under 150,000 clones in the sample, about 85% are singletons; the top ten hold 13%. The clonotype originates from a human donor in a cohort sampled during active COVID-19. V usage is TRBV2 and J usage is TRBJ1-2, with TRBD1 as a possible D gene (5 bases). The sample comprised peripheral blood. CDR3 sequence reads: CASKGGYTF. The CDR3 bases are TGTGCCAGCAAGGGGGGCTACACCTTC.